The clone carrying this TCR beta chain was detected once. The target antigen is unknown. Use of 60 Vbeta and 13 Jbeta primers characterized the PCR. Data came from immunoSEQ multiplex PCR; TCRdb stores just in-frame clones and leaves some out. Of about 59,000 clones in the sample, around 83% were seen once. This record belongs to a study of cytomegalovirus exposure and HLA in healthy donors. General study results and limits: The classifier was said to identify cytomegalovirus status with high specificity and sensitivity. CMV serostatus stood as the only immune exposure information on hand.

V dropped 6 bases and J dropped 4 bases, with 13 bases sitting between them. The germline V gene has CDR1 LNHDA and CDR2 SQIVND (reference sequence). CDR3 length equals 14 residues. The sequence was collected from a man aged 40-49 years in good health and CMV-seronegative. The sample taken for sequencing was PBMCs. The chain employs TRBV19 and TRBJ1-3; unclear D gene. Here the CDR3 reads CASSQPGGGNTIYF. CDR3 bases: TGTGCCAGTAGCCAACCAGGCGGGGGAAACACCATATATTTT.